The 26 T cell receptor beta chains given below trace back to one sample, sequenced in a study of metastatic and nonmetastatic thyroid tumors. TCRdb ran MiXCR on the PCR reads. The repertoire holds roughly 16,000 clones, with approximately 24% as singletons. All patients were treatment-naive before thyroid surgery. The sequenced sample consisted of tumor tissue. These receptors were obtained from a male donor with papillary thyroid cancer or a benign thyroid nodule (not recorded which). Some clones in this sample may be carry-over from other donors' samples.

Regarding this clone: At one of its ends the junction is not consistent with the germline gene, which may arise from a read error. This chain connects TRBV6-1 to TRBJ2-3; the match to TRBD2 covers 10 bases. Germline V gene lookup returns CDR1 MNHNS and CDR2 SASEGT. The CDR3 is 15 amino acids. The CDR3 sequence is CATSTKRGGTVTQYF. Here the CDR3 DNA reads TGTGCCACGTCTACTAAGCGGGGGGGAACAGTTACGCAGTATTTT.

The chain couples TRBV7-9 to TRBJ1-2; 9 bases agree with TRBD1. Trimming cost V 2 bases and J 2 bases; bases outside gene matches: 3. This CDR3 has 15 residues. CDR1 SEHNR and CDR2 FQNEAQ come from the germline V gene (reference sequence). The CDR3 DNA is TGTGCCAGCAGCTTACAAACAGGGGGCAACTATGGCTACACCTTC. This sequence encodes CASSLQTGGNYGYTF. Filled out from reference TRBV7-9 and TRBJ1-2, the complete variable domain reads DTGVSQNPRHKITKRGQNVTFRCDPISEHNRLYWYRQTLGQGPEFLTYFQNEAQLEKSRLLSDRFSAERPKGSFSTLEIQRTEQGDSAMYLCASSLQTGGNYGYTFGSGTRLTVV.

This clone was seen ten or more times. The V gene is TRBV5-1, the J gene TRBJ2-7, with unresolved D. The CDR3 is 14 residues long. Trimming left V 0 bases short and J 2 bases short, with 9 bases between. Germline loops: CDR1 SGHRS, CDR2 YFSETQ. CDR3 region: CASSLGAGTYEQYF. The CDR3 bases are TGCGCCAGCAGCTTGGGTGCCGGAACCTACGAGCAGTACTTC.

This chain joins TRBV28 and TRBJ2-3, with a possible D match to TRBD2 (6 bases). Trimming shortened V by 4 bases and J by 2 bases, and 13 bases separated the two germline ends. Germline assignment: CDR1 MDHEN and CDR2 SYDVKM. The CDR3 spans 15 residues. In DNA, the CDR3 is TGTGCCAGCAGTTCCCTGCGGGGCTACACAGATACGCAGTATTTT. Its protein is CASSSLRGYTDTQYF.

The gene calls are TRBV7-9 and TRBJ1-2, with 7 bases lining up with TRBD1. The CDR3 runs to 14 residues. Germline V gene data show CDR1 as SEHNR and CDR2 as FQNEAQ (reference sequence). The ends lost 5 bases at V and 4 bases at J; junction bases unmatched: 7. CDR3: CASSPGQASYGYTF. In DNA form, the CDR3 reads TGTGCCAGCAGCCCCGGACAGGCGTCCTATGGCTACACCTTC.

As to this clone: Because it lacks the conserved phenylalanine or tryptophan at the end, this CDR3 is likely a read error. The chain is built from TRBV6-1 and TRBJ1-2, with a weak D call TRBD1 (5 bases). V was clipped by 8 bases and J by 3 bases, with 10 bases between them. The CDR3 covers 12 residues. The germline gives CDR1 MNHNS, CDR2 SASEGT. The CDR3 DNA is TGTGCCAGCGGACATGGCGACTATGGCTACACCTCC. Its translation is CASGHGDYGYTS.

The chain carries TRBV9 and TRBJ1-2, with a tentative D call TRBD1 (5 bases). The germline V and J ends were trimmed by 4 bases and 5 bases, with 18 bases remaining between them. CDR1 SGDLS and CDR2 YYNGEE come from the germline V gene. The CDR3 has 15 amino acids. CDR3 sequence (DNA): TGTGCCAGCAGCCTATGGCGGGACGGGCGATATGGCTACACCTTC. Translating gives CASSLWRDGRYGYTF.

By sample fraction, this clone is medium-sized. Here the CDR3 reads CASSYSGQFYNEQFF. CDR3 DNA: TGTGCCAGCAGTTACTCCGGGCAGTTTTACAATGAGCAGTTCTTC. V gene TRBV6-6 combines with J gene TRBJ2-1; the D is unclear. The CDR3 runs 15 residues. Germline values: CDR1 MNHNY, CDR2 SVGAGI (reference sequence). V shed 0 bases and J shed 4 bases, with 10 bases lying between them.

This clone was seen ten or more times. This sequence joins TRBV9 and TRBJ1-1, with D unclear. Germline V gene lookup returns CDR1 SGDLS and CDR2 YYNGEE. CDR3 size: 14 residues. The V end lost 3 bases, the J end lost 4 bases, and 13 bases lay between the germline ends. CDR3 in amino acids: CASSGRGVATEAFF. CDR3 coding DNA: TGTGCCAGCAGCGGACGCGGGGTAGCCACTGAAGCTTTCTTT.

V usage is TRBV5-8 and J usage is TRBJ1-5; no reliable D call. The CDR3 is made up of 12 amino acids. Germline lookup yields CDR1 SGHTS and CDR2 YDEGEE. Deletions cut 3 bases from V and 3 bases from J, with 4 bases between. The CDR3 loop is CASSSINQPQHF. The CDR3 DNA reads TGTGCCAGCAGCTCAATCAATCAGCCCCAGCATTTT. The full variable domain, with the rest looked up from reference TRBV5-8 and TRBJ1-5, is EAGVTQSPTHLIKTRGQQATLRCSPISGHTSVYWYQQALGLGLQFLLWYDEGEERNRGNFPPRFSGRQFPNYSSELNVNALELEDSALYLCASSSINQPQHFGDGTRLSIL.

The J gene is TRBJ2-7, the V gene TRBV14, with 8 bases aligning to TRBD1. J lost 9 bases, V lost 10 bases, and 26 bases had no gene match. Germline CDR1 reads SGHDN; CDR2 reads FVKESK. CDR3 size: 17 residues. DNA for the CDR3: TGTGCCACCCAGAAGGACAGGGCCAAACCGGAGTACTGCGGGCAGTACTTC. Protein sequence: CATQKDRAKPEYCGQYF.

Note on this clone: A junction end diverges from the germline sequence, so it may reflect a read error. This sequence joins TRBV28 and TRBJ2-1; no clear D. Germline assignment: CDR1 MDHEN and CDR2 SYDVKM. There are 14 residues in the CDR3. CDR3 bases: TGTGCCAACAGTCCCCTGACTGGCTACAATGAGCAGTTCTTC. Translation gives CANSPLTGYNEQFF.

For this clone: One end of the junction is discordant with germline, which a read error may explain. The chain combines TRBV15 with TRBJ2-7; D call uncertain. Germline CDR1 LNHNV, CDR2 YYDKDF (reference sequence). This CDR3 is 14 amino acids long. CDR3 protein: CAASRDPDLYEQYF. CDR3 bases: TGTGCCGCCAGCAGAGATCCAGACCTCTACGAGCAGTACTTC.

By sample fraction, this clone is medium-sized. The V gene is TRBV27, the J gene TRBJ1-2; D not resolved. Germline V CDR1 and CDR2: MNHEY, SMNVEV (reference sequence). This CDR3 spans 15 amino acids. Trimming took 2 bases from V and 0 from J, leaving 10 bases between them. The CDR3 region has the DNA TGTGCCAGCAGTTTAACCGGCAGAGCTAACTATGGCTACACCTTC. This gives the protein CASSLTGRANYGYTF.

V gene TRBV7-9 combines with J gene TRBJ1-1; D gene uncertain. Germline V CDR1 and CDR2: SEHNR, FQNEAQ (reference sequence). Trimming pared 9 bases from V and 7 bases from J, leaving 12 bases between. The CDR3 has 11 amino acids. CDR3 DNA sequence: TGTGCCAGTACACGGCAGATTGAAGCTTTCTTT. Its protein is CASTRQIEAFF.

This clone was recorded many times. The V call is TRBV3-1, the J call TRBJ2-7, with unresolved D. CDR3 length: 16 amino acids. Germline CDR1 reads LGHDT; CDR2 reads YNNKEL (reference sequence). V shed 0 bases and J shed 4 bases, with 16 bases lying between them. This CDR3 is CASSQDSSGRQYEQYF. The CDR3 DNA reads TGTGCCAGCAGCCAAGATTCCTCTGGCAGACAATACGAGCAGTACTTC.

V usage is TRBV7-3 and J usage is TRBJ2-1, with 7 bases lining up with TRBD1. The CDR3 contains 15 residues. CDR1 is SGHTA, CDR2 FQGTGA, per germline. V dropped 1 base and J dropped 5; count of bases not matched to a gene: 5. CDR3 nucleotides: TGTGCCAGCAGCTTAAGACAGGGAACCCACAATGAGCAGTTCTTC. Amino acids: CASSLRQGTHNEQFF.

In the case of this clone: One end of the junction varies from germline; a read error may be responsible. The chain joins TRBV12-3 or TRBV12-4 to TRBJ1-1, with a tentative D call TRBD1 (5 bases). The CDR3 is made up of 15 amino acids. CDR3 DNA sequence: TGTGCAAGCAGCGATAGACAGACTACGGGGACTGAAGCTTTCTTT. This encodes CASSDRQTTGTEAFF.

The chain couples TRBV6-2 or TRBV6-3 to TRBJ2-7; possibly TRBD2 for D (6 bases). The germline V gene encodes CDR1 MNHEY and CDR2 SVGEGT. The V end lost 6 bases, the J end lost 0 bases, and 12 bases lay between the germline ends. The CDR3 contains 14 residues. CDR3 sequence reads: CASRDGGSSYEQYF. CDR3 coding DNA: TGTGCCAGCAGAGACGGAGGGAGCTCCTACGAGCAGTACTTC.

This clone was seen more than once but under ten times. The junction does not match germline at one end; this may be a read error. The chain combines TRBV15 with TRBJ2-7, with a possible D match to TRBD2 (6 bases). CDR1 is LNHNV, CDR2 YYDKDF, per germline (reference sequence). The CDR3 sequence is 14 residues long. The CDR3 reads CATSNRGSSYEQHF. The CDR3 nucleotides are TGTGCCACCAGCAACCGGGGGAGCTCATACGAGCAGCACTTC.

Ten or more counts support this clone. Since a much larger clone is just one base distant, this may be a read error. This rearrangement joins TRBV6-2 or TRBV6-3 to TRBJ2-1, with 14 bases lining up with TRBD2. The CDR3 extends over 15 amino acids. J lost 5 bases, V lost 10 bases, and 7 bases had no gene match. Germline V gene lookup returns CDR1 MNHEY and CDR2 SVGEGT. The CDR3 region has the DNA TGTGCCAACGGACTGGGACTAGCGGGGGACAATGAGCAGTTCTTC. Residues: CANGLGLAGDNEQFF.

This clone was observed many times. The chain has TRBV6-1 and TRBJ1-4; D possibly corresponds to TRBD1 (5 bases). From germline, CDR1 is MNHNS and CDR2 SASEGT. The CDR3 extends over 15 amino acids. V lost 8 bases, J lost 3 bases, and 16 bases lay in between. The CDR3 here is CASGYLGRANEKLFF. For the CDR3, the DNA is TGTGCCAGCGGGTATTTGGGACGGGCTAATGAAAAACTGTTTTTT.

The sample holds a few counts of this clone. The chain carries TRBV19 and TRBJ2-3; no clear D gene. The CDR3 totals 15 residues. V was cut by 2 bases and J by 2 bases, with 11 bases left in between. Germline V gene data show CDR1 as LNHDA and CDR2 as SQIVND (reference sequence). The DNA for the CDR3 is TGTGCCAGTAGTATAAGTCTGGCATTCACAGATACGCAGTATTTT. It encodes CASSISLAFTDTQYF. The variable domain in full, with the rest retrieved from reference TRBV19 and TRBJ2-3, is DGGITQSPKYLFRKEGQNVTLSCEQNLNHDAMYWYRQDPGQGLRLIYYSQIVNDFQKGDIAEGYSVSREKKESFPLTVTSAQKNPTAFYLCASSISLAFTDTQYFGPGTRLTVL.

This clone is labeled medium-sized. The chain employs TRBV6-1 and TRBJ2-3; the match to TRBD2 covers 11 bases. The CDR3 has 16 residues. CDR1 and CDR2 (germline): MNHNS, SASEGT. Trimming cost V 6 bases and J 2 bases; bases outside gene matches: 7. In nucleotides, the CDR3 is TGTGCCAGCAGGCCAAGACTAGCGGGAAACACAGATACGCAGTATTTT. Protein sequence: CASRPRLAGNTDTQYF.

This clone was seen ten or more times. The same CDR3 is also encoded by other DNA sequences in this sample. This rearrangement joins TRBV3-1 to TRBJ1-4; no firm D call. The germline V gene has CDR1 LGHDT and CDR2 YNNKEL (reference sequence). V dropped 7 bases and J dropped 4 bases, with 13 bases sitting between them. The CDR3 has 14 amino acids. The CDR3 DNA reads as TGTGCCAGCAAGTTGAGCGTAGGTAATGAAAAACTGTTTTTT. Translated: CASKLSVGNEKLFF.

The table lists this clone with a few counts. Here the CDR3 DNA reads TGTGCCAGCACCTTAGGAGTCAACACCTTGGAGCTGTTTTTT. This gives the protein CASTLGVNTLELFF. V is TRBV12-3 or TRBV12-4 and J is TRBJ2-2, with D hard to call. V lost 7 bases to trimming and J lost 10 bases, with 19 bases between them. The length of the CDR3 is 14 residues.